The T cell receptor beta chain described here comes from a study of T cell responses to AZD1222 COVID-19 vaccine. Study details: Second doses were pooled across both intervals (about 4 or about 12 weeks).

Study-level results: Baseline serology detected seropositivity in only six AZD1222 recipients. Mapped onto spike, vaccine-associated CD4 TCRs spanned it and were dominant at 160-218 and 743-854. All repertoire sampling was performed exclusively after the peak T cell response.

Generated by immunoSEQ multiplex PCR, the TCRdb table keeps only in-frame clones and is missing some. The table has 100,000 to 150,000 clones, around 90% seen once. Germline V CDR1 and CDR2: MGHRA, YSYEKL. Trimming shortened V by 6 bases and J by 3 bases, and 17 bases separated the two germline ends. This CDR3 region has 15 residues. In the case of this clone: The antigen remains undetermined.

The chain recombines TRBV4-1 with TRBJ1-2; TRBD1 is a possible D gene (6 bases). The sequencing here drew on peripheral blood, taken on day 0 of AZD1222 vaccination. The sequence was collected from an adult in good health. The chain's CDR3 is CASSPDPWTDYGYTF. CDR3 sequence (DNA): TGCGCCAGCAGTCCAGATCCTTGGACAGACTATGGCTACACCTTC.